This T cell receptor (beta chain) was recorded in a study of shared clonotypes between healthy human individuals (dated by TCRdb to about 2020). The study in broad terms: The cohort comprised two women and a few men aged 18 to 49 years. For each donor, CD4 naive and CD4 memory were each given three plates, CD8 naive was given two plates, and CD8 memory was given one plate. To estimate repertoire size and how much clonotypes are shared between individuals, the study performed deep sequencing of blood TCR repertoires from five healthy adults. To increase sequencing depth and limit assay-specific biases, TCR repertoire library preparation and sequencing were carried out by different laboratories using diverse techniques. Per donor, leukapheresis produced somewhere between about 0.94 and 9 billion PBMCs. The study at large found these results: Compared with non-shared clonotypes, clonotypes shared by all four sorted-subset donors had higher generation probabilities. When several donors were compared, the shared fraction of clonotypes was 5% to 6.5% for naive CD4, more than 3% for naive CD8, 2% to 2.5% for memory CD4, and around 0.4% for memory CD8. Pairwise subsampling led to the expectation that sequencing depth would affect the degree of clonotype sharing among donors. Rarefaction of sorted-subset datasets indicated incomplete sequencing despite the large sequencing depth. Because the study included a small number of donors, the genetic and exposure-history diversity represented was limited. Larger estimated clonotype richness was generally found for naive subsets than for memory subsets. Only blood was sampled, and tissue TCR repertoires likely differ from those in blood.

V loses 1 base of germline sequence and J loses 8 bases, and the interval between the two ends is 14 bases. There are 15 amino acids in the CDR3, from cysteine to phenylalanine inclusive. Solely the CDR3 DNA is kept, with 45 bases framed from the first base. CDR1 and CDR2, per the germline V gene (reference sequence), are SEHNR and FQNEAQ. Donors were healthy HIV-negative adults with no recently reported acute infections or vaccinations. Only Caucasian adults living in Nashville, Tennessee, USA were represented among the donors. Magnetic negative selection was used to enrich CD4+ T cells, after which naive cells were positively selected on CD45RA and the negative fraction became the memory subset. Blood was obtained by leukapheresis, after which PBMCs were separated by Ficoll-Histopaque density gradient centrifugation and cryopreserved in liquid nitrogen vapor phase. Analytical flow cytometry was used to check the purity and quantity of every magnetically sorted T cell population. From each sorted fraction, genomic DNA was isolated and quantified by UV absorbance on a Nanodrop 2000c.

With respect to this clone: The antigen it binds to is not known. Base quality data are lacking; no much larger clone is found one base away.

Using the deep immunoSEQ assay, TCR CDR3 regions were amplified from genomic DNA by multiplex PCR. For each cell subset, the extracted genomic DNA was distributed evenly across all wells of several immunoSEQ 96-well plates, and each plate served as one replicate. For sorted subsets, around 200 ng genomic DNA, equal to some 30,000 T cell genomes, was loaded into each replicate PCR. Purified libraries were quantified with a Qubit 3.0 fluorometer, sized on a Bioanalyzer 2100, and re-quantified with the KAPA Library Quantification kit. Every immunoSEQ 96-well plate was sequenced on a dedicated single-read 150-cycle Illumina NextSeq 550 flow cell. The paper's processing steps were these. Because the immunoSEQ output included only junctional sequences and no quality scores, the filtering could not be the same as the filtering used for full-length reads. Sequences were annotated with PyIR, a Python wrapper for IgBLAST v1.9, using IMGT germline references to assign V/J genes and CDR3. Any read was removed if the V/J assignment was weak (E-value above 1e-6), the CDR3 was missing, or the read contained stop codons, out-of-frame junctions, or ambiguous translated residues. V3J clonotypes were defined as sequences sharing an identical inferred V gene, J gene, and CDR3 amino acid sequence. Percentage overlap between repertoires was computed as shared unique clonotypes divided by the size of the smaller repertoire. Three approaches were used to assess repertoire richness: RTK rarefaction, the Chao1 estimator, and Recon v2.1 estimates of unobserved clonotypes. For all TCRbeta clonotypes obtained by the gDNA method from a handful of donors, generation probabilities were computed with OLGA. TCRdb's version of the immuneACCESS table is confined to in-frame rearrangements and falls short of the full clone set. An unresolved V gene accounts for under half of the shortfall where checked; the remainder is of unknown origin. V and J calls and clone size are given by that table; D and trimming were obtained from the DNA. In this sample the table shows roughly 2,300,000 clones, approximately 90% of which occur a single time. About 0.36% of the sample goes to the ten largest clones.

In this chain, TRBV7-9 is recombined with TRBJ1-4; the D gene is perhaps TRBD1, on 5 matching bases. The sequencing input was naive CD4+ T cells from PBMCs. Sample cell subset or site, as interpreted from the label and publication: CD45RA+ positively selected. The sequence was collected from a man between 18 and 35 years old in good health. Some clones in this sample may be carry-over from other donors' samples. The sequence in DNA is TGTGCCAGCAGCTTAGATCCCAGGGCCGGGGAAAAACTGTTTTTT. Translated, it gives CASSLDPRAGEKLFF. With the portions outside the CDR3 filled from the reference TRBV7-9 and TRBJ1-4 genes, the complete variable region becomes DTGVSQNPRHKITKRGQNVTFRCDPISEHNRLYWYRQTLGQGPEFLTYFQNEAQLEKSRLLSDRFSAERPKGSFSTLEIQRTEQGDSAMYLCASSLDPRAGEKLFFGSGTQLSVL.